The 7 T cell receptor beta chains presented below share a single source sample, sequenced in a study of blood T cell repertoires in COVID-19. The repertoire was sequenced with immunoSEQ multiplex PCR; TCRdb's copy has only in-frame clones and lacks some. The table includes 350,000 or so clones, approximately 86% detected once. The material sequenced was PBMCs or T cells enriched from blood (not recorded which). These receptor sequences come from a woman in her forties with acute COVID-19.

The V and J genes are TRBV4-2 and TRBJ1-1; D is unclear. The V end was cut by 4 bases, the J end by 1 base, with 13 bases between. The CDR3 is 15 amino acids. CDR1 and CDR2 (germline): LGHNA, YNFKEQ. The CDR3, as DNA: TGTGCCAGCAGCCGGTTAGACAAACCGAACACTGAAGCTTTCTTT. Residues: CASSRLDKPNTEAFF.

This clone was observed a single time. This sequence joins TRBV5-5 and TRBJ2-5; 10 bases align to TRBD1. The length of the CDR3 is 19 residues. Losses at the gene ends were 4 bases for V and 5 bases for J; bases not matched to a gene: 20. CDR1 and CDR2 from the germline V gene are SGHKS and YYEKEE (reference sequence). The CDR3 region is CASSPVEISRQGARETQYF. The CDR3 DNA is TGTGCCAGCAGCCCCGTAGAGATCTCTAGACAGGGGGCGCGGGAGACCCAGTACTTC.

The V gene is TRBV10-3, the J gene TRBJ2-2; 11 bases map to TRBD2. V lost 2 bases and J lost 4; bases outside the gene matches: 9. This CDR3 is built from 18 residues. Germline CDR1 is ENHRY and CDR2 is SYGVKD. The CDR3 DNA reads TGTGCCATCAGTGAGGGCTCACTAGCGGGAGCAAGCACCGGGGAGCTGTTTTTT. This encodes CAISEGSLAGASTGELFF.

The rearrangement uses TRBV5-1 and TRBJ2-3; D unclear. This CDR3 has 18 residues. Germline loops: CDR1 SGHRS, CDR2 YFSETQ. V lost 0 bases, J lost 4 bases, and 21 bases lay in between. The CDR3 reads CASSLDLRVGVYADTQYF. DNA of the CDR3: TGCGCCAGCAGCTTGGATTTGCGAGTCGGAGTATATGCAGATACGCAGTATTTT.

The chain couples TRBV4-3 to TRBJ1-3; no reliable D call. The V gene lost 0 bases and the J gene lost 0 bases, with 12 bases spanning the gap. CDR1 and CDR2 from the germline V gene are LGHNA and YSLEER. This CDR3 is built from 17 residues. The CDR3, as DNA: TGCGCCAGCAGCCAAGAAGGAGGCCTTTACTCTGGAAACACCATATATTTT. Its translation is CASSQEGGLYSGNTIYF.

This chain connects TRBV27 to TRBJ1-3; 7 nucleotides agree with TRBD1. The CDR3 runs to 16 residues. After removal of 4 bases from V and 3 bases from J, the junction contained 9 bases not matched to a gene. Germline CDR1 and CDR2: MNHEY and SMNVEV (reference sequence). The CDR3 reads CASSSLDRVSGNTIYF. The CDR3 DNA reads TGTGCCAGCAGTTCCCTAGACAGGGTCAGTGGAAACACCATATATTTT.

This rearrangement joins TRBV6-2 or TRBV6-3 to TRBJ1-2, with 7 positions matching TRBD1. With 6 bases clipped from V and 2 bases from J, the junction kept 9 bases outside the gene matches. Germline V gene data show CDR1 as MNHEY and CDR2 as SVGEGT. The CDR3 runs to 15 residues. The CDR3 loop reads CASSDRRGRNYGYTF. The CDR3, as DNA: TGTGCCAGCAGCGACAGGAGGGGGCGCAACTATGGCTACACCTTC.